One and the same sample provided the 21 T cell receptor beta chains below, sequenced in a study of control samples from healthy donors and cancer patients. Repertoires were generated with immunoSEQ multiplex PCR, while TCRdb's copy carries only in-frame clones and drops some. The profile covers about 130,000 clones, with roughly 89% appearing a single time and approximately 6% taken by the ten largest. Sequencing input: blood. The receptors come from a man aged 18-30 years in good health.

The J gene is TRBJ1-5, the V gene TRBV20-1; D remains ambiguous. The CDR3 is 12 residues long. Trimming stripped 3 bases from V and 0 bases from J, with 3 bases between. In germline, CDR1 is DFQATT, CDR2 SNEGSKA (reference sequence). The CDR3 protein is CSASSSNQPQHF. Written as DNA, the CDR3 is TGCAGTGCTAGTTCTAGCAATCAGCCCCAGCATTTT.

V is TRBV2 and J is TRBJ2-5; TRBD2 aligns across 13 bases. Germline V gene sequence: CDR1 SNHLY, CDR2 FYNNEI. The CDR3 covers 18 residues. V lost 4 bases and J lost 5; bases outside the gene matches: 13. This CDR3 reads CASSVFRTSGGESETQYF. CDR3 nucleotides: TGTGCCAGCAGTGTTTTTAGGACTAGCGGGGGAGAGAGCGAGACCCAGTACTTC.

V and J are TRBV4-1 and TRBJ2-5; 9 bases agree with TRBD1. Per germline, CDR1 MGHRA and CDR2 YSYEKL. CDR3 length: 16 amino acids. The J segment lost 3 bases and the V segment lost 3 bases, leaving 8 bases of the junction unmatched. For the CDR3, the DNA is TGCGCCAGCAGCCAGGAGGGACAGGGAGGGGAAGAGACCCAGTACTTC. Protein: CASSQEGQGGEETQYF.

The V and J genes are TRBV7-9 and TRBJ2-2, with 7 bases lining up with TRBD2. Germline V gene data show CDR1 as SEHNR and CDR2 as FQNEAQ (reference sequence). The J segment lost 7 bases and the V segment lost 0 bases, leaving 5 bases of the junction unmatched. This CDR3 is built from 15 residues. The CDR3 DNA reads TGTGCCAGCAGCTTAGCTGGGACTAACCGCGGGGAGCTGTTTTTT. It codes for CASSLAGTNRGELFF. Using reference TRBV7-9 and TRBJ2-2 for the parts outside the CDR3, the full variable domain is DTGVSQNPRHKITKRGQNVTFRCDPISEHNRLYWYRQTLGQGPEFLTYFQNEAQLEKSRLLSDRFSAERPKGSFSTLEIQRTEQGDSAMYLCASSLAGTNRGELFFGEGSRLTVL.

This clone was observed once. The rearrangement joins TRBV5-1 to TRBJ1-6; D possibly corresponds to TRBD1 (5 bases). V was shortened by 7 bases and J by 8 bases, with 16 bases between the two germline ends. The CDR3 extends over 14 amino acids. Germline V CDR1 and CDR2: SGHRS, YFSETQ. The CDR3 nucleotides read TGCGCCAGCGGCCCGGGACGGCCGGATTCACCCCTCCACTTT. Its protein product is CASGPGRPDSPLHF. Filled out from reference TRBV5-1 and TRBJ1-6, the complete variable domain reads KAGVTQTPRYLIKTRGQQVTLSCSPISGHRSVSWYQQTPGQGLQFLFEYFSETQRNKGNFPGRFSGRQFSNSRSEMNVSTLELGDSALYLCASGPGRPDSPLHFGNGTRLTVT.

This clone was picked up one time. J is TRBJ2-3 and V is TRBV7-2, with a possible D match to TRBD2 (5 bases). Germline values: CDR1 SGHTA, CDR2 FQGNSA. The V gene lost 5 bases and the J gene lost 0 bases, with 12 bases spanning the gap. The CDR3 contains 15 residues. The CDR3 DNA reads as TGTGCCAGCAGCCAAGTGGAGGCTAGCACAGATACGCAGTATTTT. Translating gives CASSQVEASTDTQYF. Variable domain in full (rest from reference TRBV7-2 and TRBJ2-3): GAGVSQSPSNKVTEKGKDVELRCDPISGHTALYWYRQSLGQGLEFLIYFQGNSAPDKSGLPSDRFSAERTGGSVSTLTIQRTQQEDSAVYLCASSQVEASTDTQYFGPGTRLTVL.

This rearrangement joins TRBV4-1 to TRBJ2-7; D is perhaps TRBD2 (6 bases). V was clipped by 4 bases and J by 1 base, with 20 bases between them. There are 17 residues in the CDR3. Germline CDR1 is MGHRA and CDR2 is YSYEKL. The CDR3, as DNA: TGCGCCAGCAGCCGAGCTCCGGGGGTCCTTCTTTCCTACGAGCAGTACTTC. As protein: CASSRAPGVLLSYEQYF.

The chain recombines TRBV27 with TRBJ1-5; D is uncertain. Deletions cut 1 base from V and 9 bases from J, with 13 bases between. Germline lookup yields CDR1 MNHEY and CDR2 SMNVEV (reference sequence). The CDR3 runs 14 residues. The CDR3: CASSLLPNYGPQHF. The CDR3 DNA is TGTGCCAGCAGTTTATTGCCCAACTACGGGCCCCAGCATTTT.

This clone was seen only a few times. Other nucleotide sequences from this sample produce the same CDR3. V gene TRBV6-5 combines with J gene TRBJ2-6; no clear D gene. This CDR3 is built from 13 residues. The V end lost 6 bases, the J end lost 1 base, and 4 bases lay between the germline ends. The V gene's germline CDR1 is MNHEY and CDR2 SVGAGI. The CDR3 loop reads CASSWSGANVLTF. The CDR3 DNA follows: TGTGCCAGCAGCTGGTCTGGGGCCAACGTCCTGACTTTC.

As for this clone: Other DNA variants within this sample encode the same CDR3. The chain couples TRBV3-1 (or the pseudogene TRBV3-2) to TRBJ2-5, with 8 bases aligning to TRBD2. J was trimmed by 2 bases and V by 7 bases; bases with no gene match: 6. The CDR3 contains 14 residues. Per germline, CDR1 LGHDT and CDR2 YNNKEL (reference sequence). The CDR3 bases are TGTGCCAGCAATATCGGGGGGGGGCAAGAGACCCAGTACTTC. It specifies CASNIGGGQETQYF.

V is TRBV18 and J is TRBJ2-2; 9 bases fit TRBD2. The germline V gene encodes CDR1 KGHSH and CDR2 LQKENI. The CDR3 is 18 residues long. V was pared by 0 bases and J by 4 bases, with 9 bases of the junction left unmatched. The CDR3: CASSPPLPGLAATGELFF. CDR3 coding DNA: TGTGCCAGCTCACCACCCCTTCCGGGACTAGCAGCCACCGGGGAGCTGTTTTTT.

V gene TRBV2 combines with J gene TRBJ2-2, with TRBD2 matching 10 bases. V gave up 2 bases and J gave up 5 bases; unmatched junction bases: 5. Germline assignment: CDR1 SNHLY and CDR2 FYNNEI. CDR3 size: 16 residues. Here the CDR3 reads CASSELAGARTGELFF. The DNA for the CDR3 is TGTGCCAGCAGTGAACTAGCGGGGGCGAGAACCGGGGAGCTGTTTTTT.

The V and J genes are TRBV6-5 and TRBJ2-1; D possibly matches TRBD1 or TRBD2 (5 bases each). The CDR3 extends over 15 amino acids. Germline V gene sequence: CDR1 MNHEY, CDR2 SVGAGI. Trimming left V 6 bases short and J 3 bases short, with 15 bases between. The CDR3 DNA sequence: TGTGCCAGCAGCCGGGGACGGACCATCTACAATGAGCAGTTCTTC. It translates to CASSRGRTIYNEQFF.

The genes are TRBV9 and TRBJ2-3; 7 bases align to TRBD2. The V and J ends lost 1 base and 3 bases, in that order; junction bases with no gene match: 2. Germline CDR1 reads SGDLS; CDR2 reads YYNGEE. CDR3 length: 14 amino acids. CDR3 sequence: CASSVMGGTDTQYF. The CDR3 bases are TGTGCCAGCAGCGTAATGGGAGGGACAGATACGCAGTATTTT.

The V call is TRBV9, the J call TRBJ1-2, with no clear D. Germline assignment: CDR1 SGDLS and CDR2 YYNGEE. V lost 1 base to trimming and J lost 2 bases, with 12 bases between them. The CDR3 sequence is 15 residues long. The chain's CDR3 is CASSVSLTSNYGYTF. CDR3 nucleotides: TGTGCCAGCAGCGTAAGTCTGACTTCAAACTATGGCTACACCTTC.

The genes are TRBV6-5 and TRBJ2-7; D ambiguous. The V end was cut by 5 bases, the J end by 2 bases, with 4 bases between. Germline V gene sequence: CDR1 MNHEY, CDR2 SVGAGI. The CDR3 contains 11 residues. The CDR3 coding sequence is TGTGCCAGCAGTAGTCCCTACGAGCAGTACTTC. It specifies CASSSPYEQYF.

The rearrangement joins TRBV9 to TRBJ2-2; D remains ambiguous. The germline CDR1 and CDR2 sequences are SGDLS and YYNGEE. This CDR3 has 12 residues. V lost 4 bases to trimming and J lost 6 bases, with 7 bases between them. CDR3 sequence reads: CASSLLSGELFF. DNA of the CDR3: TGTGCCAGCAGCCTGCTATCCGGGGAGCTGTTTTTT.

This chain uses TRBV12-1 with TRBJ1-6; the table calls TRBD1, which could not be checked here. TRBV12-1 is a pseudogene. The CDR3 runs 19 residues. The CDR3 region has the DNA TGTGCCAGCAGCTCTAAGGGAAGATCTCTCGACAGGCCCAATTCACCCCTCCACTTT. Its protein is CASSSKGRSLDRPNSPLHF.

This chain uses TRBV9 with TRBJ2-3, with 8 bases aligning to TRBD2. The V and J ends lost 2 bases and 2 bases, in that order; junction bases with no gene match: 7. Germline values: CDR1 SGDLS, CDR2 YYNGEE. The CDR3 has 16 amino acids. CDR3 nucleotide sequence: TGTGCCAGCAGCGTCTCGGGCGGGGGGCCCACAGATACGCAGTATTTT. Protein product: CASSVSGGGPTDTQYF.

The chain links TRBV19 to TRBJ1-4; 7 nucleotides match TRBD1. V was clipped by 3 bases and J by 5 bases; unmatched bases: 12. From germline, CDR1 is LNHDA and CDR2 SQIVND (reference sequence). The CDR3 covers 17 residues. In DNA form, the CDR3 reads TGTGCCAGTAGTATTTCAGGGGGTCATTGGTCAAATGAAAAACTGTTTTTT. This encodes CASSISGGHWSNEKLFF.

The chain employs TRBV6-1 and TRBJ2-3; D may correspond to TRBD1 or TRBD2 (5 bases each). This CDR3 is built from 14 residues. Germline V gives CDR1 MNHNS, CDR2 SASEGT. Deletions cut 2 bases from V and 10 bases from J, with 16 bases between. CDR3 in amino acids: CASSEWDPRRSQYF. The DNA of the CDR3 is TGTGCCAGCAGTGAATGGGACCCACGGAGGTCGCAGTATTTT.